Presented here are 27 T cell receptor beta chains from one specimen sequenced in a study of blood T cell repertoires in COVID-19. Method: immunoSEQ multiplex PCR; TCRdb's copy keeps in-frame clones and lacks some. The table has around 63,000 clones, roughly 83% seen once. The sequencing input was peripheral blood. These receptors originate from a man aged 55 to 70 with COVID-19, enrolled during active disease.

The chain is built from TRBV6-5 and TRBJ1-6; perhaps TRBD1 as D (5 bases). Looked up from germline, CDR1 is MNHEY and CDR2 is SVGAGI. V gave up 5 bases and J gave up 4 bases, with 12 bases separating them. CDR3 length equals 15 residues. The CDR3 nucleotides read TGTGCCAGCAGTACCCAGGGTTCTTATAATTCACCCCTCCACTTT. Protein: CASSTQGSYNSPLHF.

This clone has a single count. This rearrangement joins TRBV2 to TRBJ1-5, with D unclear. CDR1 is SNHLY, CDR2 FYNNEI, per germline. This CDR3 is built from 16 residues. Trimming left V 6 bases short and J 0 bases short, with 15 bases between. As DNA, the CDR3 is TGTGCCAGCAGAATGGAGACCGCTTATAGCAATCAGCCCCAGCATTTT. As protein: CASRMETAYSNQPQHF.

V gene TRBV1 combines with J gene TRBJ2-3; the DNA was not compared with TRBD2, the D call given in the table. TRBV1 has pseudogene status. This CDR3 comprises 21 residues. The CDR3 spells CTSSQEFVVAGGQWRTDTQYF. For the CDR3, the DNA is TGCACCAGCAGCCAAGAGTTTGTGGTAGCGGGGGGGCAGTGGAGGACAGATACGCAGTATTTT.

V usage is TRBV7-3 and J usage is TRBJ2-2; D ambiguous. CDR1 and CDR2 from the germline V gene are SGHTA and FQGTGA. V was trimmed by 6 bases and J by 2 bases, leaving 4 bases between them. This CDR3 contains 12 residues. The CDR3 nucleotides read TGTGCCAGCAGACTTAACACCGGGGAGCTGTTTTTT. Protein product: CASRLNTGELFF.

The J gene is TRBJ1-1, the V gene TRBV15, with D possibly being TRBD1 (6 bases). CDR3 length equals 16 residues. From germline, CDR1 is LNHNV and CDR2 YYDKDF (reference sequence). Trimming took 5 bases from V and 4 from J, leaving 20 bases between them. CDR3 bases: TGTGCCACCAGCCCGGATTTTAGGGGGTATGGCACTGAAGCTTTCTTT. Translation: CATSPDFRGYGTEAFF.

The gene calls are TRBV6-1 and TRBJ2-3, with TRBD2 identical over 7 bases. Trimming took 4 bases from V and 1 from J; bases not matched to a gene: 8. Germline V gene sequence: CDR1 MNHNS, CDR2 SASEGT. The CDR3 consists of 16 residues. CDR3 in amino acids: CASSAGLQTGTDTQYF. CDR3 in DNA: TGTGCCAGCAGTGCGGGACTACAAACCGGCACAGATACGCAGTATTTT.

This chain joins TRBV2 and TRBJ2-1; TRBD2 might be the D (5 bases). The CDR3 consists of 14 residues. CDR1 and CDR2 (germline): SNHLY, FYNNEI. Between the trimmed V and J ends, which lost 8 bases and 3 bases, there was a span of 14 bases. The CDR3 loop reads CASGKEEYYNEQFF. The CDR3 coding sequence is TGTGCCAGCGGAAAGGAGGAGTACTACAATGAGCAGTTCTTC.

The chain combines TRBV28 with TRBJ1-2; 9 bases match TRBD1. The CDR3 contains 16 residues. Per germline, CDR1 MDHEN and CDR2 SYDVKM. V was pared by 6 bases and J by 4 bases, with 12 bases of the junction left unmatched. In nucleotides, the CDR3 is TGTGCCAGCAGGCGCTCGGACAGGGGAGGAATCTATGGCTACACCTTC. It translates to CASRRSDRGGIYGYTF.

Written as DNA, the CDR3 is TGTGCCAGCTCACGTGGAGGACAGGGGGCTTCCTACAATGAGCAGTTCTTC. It encodes CASSRGGQGASYNEQFF. The rearrangement links TRBV18 to TRBJ2-1; 11 positions match TRBD1. The V and J ends lost 4 bases and 1 base, in that order; junction bases with no gene match: 6. The CDR3 covers 17 residues. Germline V gene sequence: CDR1 KGHSH, CDR2 LQKENI.

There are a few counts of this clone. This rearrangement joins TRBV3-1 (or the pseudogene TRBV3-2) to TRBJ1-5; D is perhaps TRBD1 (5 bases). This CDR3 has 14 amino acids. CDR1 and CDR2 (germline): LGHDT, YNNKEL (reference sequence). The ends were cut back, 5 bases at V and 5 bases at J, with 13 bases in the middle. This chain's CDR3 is CASSTGGADQPQHF. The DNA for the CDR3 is TGTGCCAGCAGCACAGGAGGGGCTGATCAGCCCCAGCATTTT.

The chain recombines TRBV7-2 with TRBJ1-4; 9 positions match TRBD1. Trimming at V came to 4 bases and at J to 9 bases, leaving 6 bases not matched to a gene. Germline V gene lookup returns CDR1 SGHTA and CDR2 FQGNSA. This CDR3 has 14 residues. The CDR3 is CASSSPGQGQKLFF. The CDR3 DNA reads TGTGCCAGCAGCTCCCCGGGACAGGGTCAAAAACTGTTTTTT.

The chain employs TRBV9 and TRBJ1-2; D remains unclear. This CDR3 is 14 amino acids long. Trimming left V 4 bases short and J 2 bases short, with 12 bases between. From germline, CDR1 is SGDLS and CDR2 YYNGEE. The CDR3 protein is CASSPRGGNYGYTF. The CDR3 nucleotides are TGTGCCAGCAGCCCACGGGGAGGGAACTATGGCTACACCTTC.

The CDR3 here is CSVVVGTGDQPQHF. Written as DNA, the CDR3 is TGCAGCGTTGTGGTTGGGACAGGGGATCAGCCCCAGCATTTT. The gene calls are TRBV29-1 and TRBJ1-5, with 10 bases that match TRBD1. Germline CDR1 reads SQVTM; CDR2 reads ANQGSEA. Trimming removed 4 bases from V and 5 bases from J; junction bases left unmatched: 5. CDR3 length: 14 residues.

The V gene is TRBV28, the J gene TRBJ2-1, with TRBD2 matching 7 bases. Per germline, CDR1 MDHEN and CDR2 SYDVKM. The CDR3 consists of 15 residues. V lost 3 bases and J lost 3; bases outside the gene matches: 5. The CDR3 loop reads CASSLSGRYYNEQFF. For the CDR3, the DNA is TGTGCCAGCAGTTTGTCCGGGAGGTACTACAATGAGCAGTTCTTC.

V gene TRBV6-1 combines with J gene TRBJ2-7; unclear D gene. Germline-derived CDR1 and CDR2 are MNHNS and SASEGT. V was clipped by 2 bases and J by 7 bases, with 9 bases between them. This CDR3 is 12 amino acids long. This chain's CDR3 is CASSESRYEQYF. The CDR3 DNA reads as TGTGCCAGCAGTGAATCCCGTTATGAGCAGTACTTC.

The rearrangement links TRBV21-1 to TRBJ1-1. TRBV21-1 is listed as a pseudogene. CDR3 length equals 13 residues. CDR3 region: CASSKWGGTEAFF. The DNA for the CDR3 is TGTGCCAGCAGCAAATGGGGGGGCACTGAAGCTTTCTTT.

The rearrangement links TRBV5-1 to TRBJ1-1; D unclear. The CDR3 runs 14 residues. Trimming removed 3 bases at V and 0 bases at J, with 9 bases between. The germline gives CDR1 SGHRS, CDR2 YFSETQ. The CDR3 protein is CASSSGFMNTEAFF. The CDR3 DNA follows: TGCGCCAGCAGCTCGGGTTTCATGAACACTGAAGCTTTCTTT.

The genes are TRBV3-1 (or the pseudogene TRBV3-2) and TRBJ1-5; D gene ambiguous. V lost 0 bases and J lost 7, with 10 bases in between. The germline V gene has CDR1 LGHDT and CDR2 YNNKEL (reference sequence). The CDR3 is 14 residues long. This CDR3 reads CASSQEIRGQPQHF. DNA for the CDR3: TGTGCCAGCAGCCAAGAAATCCGCGGCCAGCCCCAGCATTTT.

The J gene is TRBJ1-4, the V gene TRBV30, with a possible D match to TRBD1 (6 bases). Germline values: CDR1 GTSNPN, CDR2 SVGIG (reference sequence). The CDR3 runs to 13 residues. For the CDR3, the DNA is TGTGCTGTAATTGGCCAGGGGATGAGGAAACTGTTTTTT. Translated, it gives CAVIGQGMRKLFF.

CDR3 nucleotide sequence: TGTGCTAGTTCACAGGGTCCCTACGAGCAGTACTTC. Its protein is CASSQGPYEQYF. The genes are TRBV12-5 and TRBJ2-7, with D possibly being TRBD1 (6 bases). CDR3 size: 12 residues. V lost 8 bases to trimming and J lost 2 bases, with 10 bases between them. CDR1 and CDR2 (germline): LGHNT, FRNRAP. The full variable domain, with the rest looked up from reference TRBV12-5 and TRBJ2-7, is DARVTQTPRHKVTEMGQEVTMRCQPILGHNTVFWYRQTMMQGLELLAYFRNRAPLDDSGMPKDRFSAEMPDATLATLKIQPSEPRDSAVYFCASSQGPYEQYFGPGTRLTVT.

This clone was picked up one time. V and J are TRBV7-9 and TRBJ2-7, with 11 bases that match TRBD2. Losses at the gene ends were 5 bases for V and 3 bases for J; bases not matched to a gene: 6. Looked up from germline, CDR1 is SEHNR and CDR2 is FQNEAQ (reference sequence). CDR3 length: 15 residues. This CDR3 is CASSTTSGAVYEQYF. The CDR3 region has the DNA TGTGCCAGCAGCACGACTAGCGGGGCAGTCTACGAGCAGTACTTC.

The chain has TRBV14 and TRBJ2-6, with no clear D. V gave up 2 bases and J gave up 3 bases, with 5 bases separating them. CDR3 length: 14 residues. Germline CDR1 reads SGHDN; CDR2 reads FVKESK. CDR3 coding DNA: TGTGCCAGCAGCCAACTACGTGGGGCCAACGTCCTGACTTTC. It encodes CASSQLRGANVLTF.

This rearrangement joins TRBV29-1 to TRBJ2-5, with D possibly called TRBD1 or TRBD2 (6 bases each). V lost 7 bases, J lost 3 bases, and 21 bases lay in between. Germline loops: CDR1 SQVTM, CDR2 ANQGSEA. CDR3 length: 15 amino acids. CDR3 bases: TGCAGCGGTGAGGGGGGTACGGGGGAGAAAGAGACCCAGTACTTC. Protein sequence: CSGEGGTGEKETQYF.

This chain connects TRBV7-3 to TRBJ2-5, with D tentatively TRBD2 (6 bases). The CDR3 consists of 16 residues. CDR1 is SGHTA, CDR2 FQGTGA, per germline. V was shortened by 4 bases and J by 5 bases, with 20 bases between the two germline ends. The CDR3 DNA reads TGTGCCAGCAGCTCACATGGGACGGGGGTCGGGGAGACCCAGTACTTC. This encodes CASSSHGTGVGETQYF. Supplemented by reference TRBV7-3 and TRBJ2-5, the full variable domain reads GAGVSQTPSNKVTEKGKYVELRCDPISGHTALYWYRQSLGQGPEFLIYFQGTGAADDSGLPNDRFFAVRPEGSVSTLKIQRTERGDSAVYLCASSSHGTGVGETQYFGPGTRLLVL.

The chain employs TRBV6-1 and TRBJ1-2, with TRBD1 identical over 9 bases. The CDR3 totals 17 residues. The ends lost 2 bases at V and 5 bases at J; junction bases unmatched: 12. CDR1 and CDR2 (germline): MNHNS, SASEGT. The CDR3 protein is CASSEFYDRGIPYGYTF. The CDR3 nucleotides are TGTGCCAGCAGTGAATTCTACGACAGGGGGATACCTTATGGCTACACCTTC.

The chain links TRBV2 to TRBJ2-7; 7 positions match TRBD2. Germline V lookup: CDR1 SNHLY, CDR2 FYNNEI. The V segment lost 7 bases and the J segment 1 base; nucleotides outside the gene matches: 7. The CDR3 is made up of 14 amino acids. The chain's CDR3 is CASKFAGASYEQYF. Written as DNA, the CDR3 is TGTGCCAGCAAGTTCGCGGGAGCTTCCTACGAGCAGTACTTC.

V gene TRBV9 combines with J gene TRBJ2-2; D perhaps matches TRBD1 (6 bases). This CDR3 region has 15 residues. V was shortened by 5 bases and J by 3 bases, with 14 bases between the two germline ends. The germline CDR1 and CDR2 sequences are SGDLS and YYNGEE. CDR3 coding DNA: TGTGCCAGCAGGGGGACACTTGGGGACACCGGGGAGCTGTTTTTT. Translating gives CASRGTLGDTGELFF.